The clone carrying this T cell receptor (beta chain) was counted ten times or more. These data belong to a study of T-cell reconstitution after alpha-beta-depleted transplantation in children. For TCRbeta, the library was prepared with unique molecular identifiers. TCRdb independently ran MiXCR on the PCR reads; one entry per CDR3 protein. Here the sample spans roughly 120,000 distinct CDR3 sequences, 10% being singletons. The input for sequencing was PBMCs from the stem cell graft donor, taken from the stem cell graft. This TCR was sampled from a human donor who donated a stem cell graft to a child with acute lymphoblastic leukemia.

The CDR3 coding sequence is TGCGCCAGCAGCCAAGAGACACAGGAGCAGTATTTT. Protein: CASSQETQEQYF. The V gene is TRBV4-1, the J gene TRBJ2-3, with D maybe TRBD1 (5 bases). The V and J ends lost 0 bases and 11 bases respectively, with 9 bases between them. Germline loops: CDR1 MGHRA, CDR2 YSYEKL. CDR3 size: 12 residues.